The next 31 T cell receptor beta chains were all read from a single sample in a study of blood T cell repertoires in COVID-19. TCRdb's copy holds only in-frame clones and misses some; the assay was immunoSEQ multiplex PCR. The table has under 250,000 clones, approximately 84% seen once. Sequencing was done on a sample of peripheral blood. The receptors originated from a man aged 45 to 65 with active or convalescent COVID-19.

The chain carries TRBV5-4 and TRBJ2-5; D possibly corresponds to TRBD1 (6 bases). V shed 5 bases and J shed 9 bases, with 20 bases lying between them. CDR1 and CDR2 (germline): SGHNT, YYREEE (reference sequence). The CDR3 sequence is 14 residues long. The CDR3 loop reads CASRRVGAGLAQYF. CDR3 sequence (DNA): TGTGCCAGCAGGAGGGTGGGGGCAGGGCTTGCCCAGTACTTC.

This chain links TRBV10-2 with TRBJ2-7; TRBD2 agrees at 9 bases. CDR1 and CDR2 (germline): WSHSY, SAAADI. There are 18 residues in the CDR3. J was trimmed by 1 base and V by 3 bases; bases with no gene match: 13. CDR3 amino acids: CASSERLAETHGSYEQYF. The CDR3 DNA reads as TGCGCCAGCAGTGAACGACTAGCGGAGACTCATGGATCCTACGAGCAGTACTTC.

This chain links TRBV5-1 with TRBJ1-2; 10 bases agree with TRBD1. This CDR3 comprises 14 residues. V gave up 4 bases and J gave up 3 bases; unmatched junction bases: 3. Germline V gene data show CDR1 as SGHRS and CDR2 as YFSETQ. CDR3 sequence: CASSEDRGDYGYTF. The DNA of the CDR3 is TGCGCCAGCAGCGAGGACAGGGGGGACTATGGCTACACCTTC.

The chain carries TRBV6-5 and TRBJ2-3; perhaps TRBD1 as D (5 bases). There are 12 residues in the CDR3. V was cut by 9 bases and J by 2 bases, with 9 bases left in between. The V gene's germline CDR1 is MNHEY and CDR2 SVGAGI. This chain's CDR3 is CASGAATDTQYF. The CDR3 region has the DNA TGTGCCAGTGGGGCGGCCACAGATACGCAGTATTTT.

Only one count was recorded for this clone. The chain has TRBV30 and TRBJ2-6; D unresolved. V lost 3 bases and J lost 0, with 12 bases in between. Germline lookup yields CDR1 GTSNPN and CDR2 SVGIG (reference sequence). The CDR3 loop spans 16 amino acids. CDR3 DNA sequence: TGTGCCTGGAGAGCCTTCCTCCCCTCTGGGGCCAACGTCCTGACTTTC. Protein product: CAWRAFLPSGANVLTF.

The rearrangement uses TRBV19 and TRBJ1-5; D gene uncertain. Trimming shortened V by 4 bases and J by 2 bases, and 9 bases separated the two germline ends. The germline gives CDR1 LNHDA, CDR2 SQIVND (reference sequence). This CDR3 is 14 amino acids long. CDR3 region: CASSRSEGNQPQHF. DNA of the CDR3: TGTGCCAGTAGTAGGTCCGAGGGCAATCAGCCCCAGCATTTT.

The chain combines TRBV6-5 with TRBJ2-1; weak D call: TRBD2 (5 bases). Trimming took 7 bases from V and 6 from J, leaving 19 bases between them. CDR3 size: 15 residues. The germline gives CDR1 MNHEY, CDR2 SVGAGI. The CDR3 sequence: CASTPLSRESNEQFF. CDR3 in DNA: TGTGCCAGCACCCCCCTATCCCGGGAAAGCAATGAGCAGTTCTTC.

The chain carries TRBV24-1 and TRBJ2-3, with TRBD2 identical over 7 bases. The CDR3 loop spans 14 amino acids. V lost 7 bases to trimming and J lost 3 bases; unmatched junction nucleotides: 6. Germline lookup yields CDR1 KGHDR and CDR2 SFDVKD. The CDR3 loop reads CATSEPGGTDTQYF. The CDR3 DNA follows: TGTGCCACCAGCGAGCCGGGAGGTACAGATACGCAGTATTTT.

This chain joins TRBV14 and TRBJ1-1, with D unclear. V lost 1 base, J lost 0 bases, and 6 bases lay in between. The CDR3 covers 14 residues. Germline CDR1 and CDR2: SGHDN and FVKESK. The CDR3 sequence is CASSQGSVNTEAFF. The CDR3 DNA follows: TGTGCCAGCAGCCAAGGGAGTGTGAACACTGAAGCTTTCTTT.

This chain uses TRBV2 with TRBJ2-1; 7 bases agree with TRBD1. Germline-derived CDR1 and CDR2 are SNHLY and FYNNEI. V shed 10 bases, J shed 3 bases, and the junction held 6 bases outside the gene matches. CDR3 size: 13 residues. In DNA, the CDR3 is TGTGCCACCTCCCAGGGGGTCTACAATGAGCAGTTCTTC. This encodes CATSQGVYNEQFF.

This clone was observed a handful of times. The chain recombines TRBV6-6 with TRBJ2-7, with no clear D. V lost 10 bases and J lost 4, with 14 bases in between. Germline CDR1 is MNHNY and CDR2 is SVGAGI (reference sequence). The CDR3 loop spans 12 amino acids. CDR3 nucleotides: TGTGCCACCCAGGCCCCCAGTTACGAGCAGTACTTC. Protein: CATQAPSYEQYF.

This chain connects TRBV11-2 to TRBJ1-1; 7 bases match TRBD1. Germline CDR1 is SGHAT and CDR2 is FQNNGV. The CDR3 runs 13 residues. The trim removed 6 bases at V and 4 bases at J, leaving 5 bases unmatched. This chain's CDR3 is CASSYRQGTEAFF. DNA of the CDR3: TGTGCCAGCAGTTATAGACAGGGCACTGAAGCTTTCTTT.

The chain carries TRBV5-6 and TRBJ1-6; possibly TRBD1 for D (6 bases). Trimming pared 0 bases from V and 5 bases from J, leaving 6 bases between. This CDR3 spans 14 amino acids. Per germline, CDR1 SGHDT and CDR2 YYEEEE. The CDR3 loop is CASSLAGDNSPLHF. CDR3 coding DNA: TGTGCCAGCAGCTTGGCAGGGGATAATTCACCCCTCCACTTT. Full variable domain (outside the CDR3, taken from reference TRBV5-6 and TRBJ1-6): DAGVTQSPTHLIKTRGQQVTLRCSPKSGHDTVSWYQQALGQGPQFIFQYYEEEERQRGNFPDRFSGHQFPNYSSELNVNALLLGDSALYLCASSLAGDNSPLHFGNGTRLTVT.

V and J are TRBV3-1 (or the pseudogene TRBV3-2) and TRBJ1-6, with D hard to call. Germline-derived CDR1 and CDR2 are LGHDT and YNNKEL (reference sequence). The CDR3 has 15 amino acids. Deletions cut 4 bases from V and 10 bases from J, with 17 bases between. CDR3 nucleotides: TGTGCCAGCAGCCCGACTGGCACAACCAACTCACCCCTCCACTTT. Amino acids: CASSPTGTTNSPLHF.

The chain joins TRBV18 to TRBJ1-4; D is undetermined. V lost 2 bases and J 2 bases, leaving 6 bases between the germline ends. This CDR3 has 14 amino acids. Germline CDR1 reads KGHSH; CDR2 reads LQKENI. The CDR3 is CASSPLSTNEKLFF. CDR3 sequence (DNA): TGTGCCAGCTCACCATTGAGTACTAATGAAAAACTGTTTTTT.

The chain employs TRBV5-1 and TRBJ2-2, with D perhaps TRBD1 (6 bases). The CDR3 contains 16 residues. The germline CDR1 and CDR2 sequences are SGHRS and YFSETQ. V was cut by 0 bases and J by 2 bases, with 11 bases left in between. The CDR3 DNA sequence: TGCGCCAGCAGCTTGGTACCAGGGGCAAACACCGGGGAGCTGTTTTTT. Encoded protein: CASSLVPGANTGELFF.

A note on this clone: This may stem from a read error, because a much larger clone lies one nucleotide away. This chain links TRBV6-1 with TRBJ2-7, with 9 bases fitting TRBD2. The CDR3 runs 16 residues. Germline V lookup: CDR1 MNHNS, CDR2 SASEGT. The CDR3 here is CARSDPGGGGAYEQYF. The DNA for the CDR3 is TGTGCCCGCAGTGATCCGGGCGGGGGGGGCGCCTACGAGCAGTACTTC.

This chain joins TRBV18 and TRBJ1-1; no firm D call. V was cut by 6 bases and J by 0 bases, with 8 bases left in between. CDR1 and CDR2 (germline): KGHSH, LQKENI. CDR3 length equals 13 residues. The CDR3 bases are TGTGCCAGCTCCCTATATATGAACACTGAAGCTTTCTTT. Residues: CASSLYMNTEAFF.

Written as DNA, the CDR3 is TGCGCCAGCATGACAGAGACCTACGAGCAGTACTTC. Its protein product is CASMTETYEQYF. The V and J genes are TRBV10-1 and TRBJ2-7; TRBD1 might be the D (5 bases). Germline loops: CDR1 WNHNN, CDR2 SYGVQD (reference sequence). The ends were cut back, 7 bases at V and 2 bases at J, with 9 bases in the middle. CDR3 length: 12 amino acids.

The chain recombines TRBV7-4 with TRBJ1-2; D not certain. This CDR3 is 16 amino acids long. CDR1 SGHVT and CDR2 SQSDAQ come from the germline V gene. Trimming shortened V by 5 bases and J by 5 bases, and 21 bases separated the two germline ends. The CDR3 DNA reads TGTGCCAGCAGCGCCGCGTCTCGTTTTAAGAGGTATGGCTACACCTTC. Protein: CASSAASRFKRYGYTF.

The sample holds one count of this clone. The genes are TRBV7-9 and TRBJ2-7, with D perhaps matching TRBD1 (6 bases). Looked up from germline, CDR1 is SEHNR and CDR2 is FQNEAQ (reference sequence). CDR3 length: 14 amino acids. Trimming shortened V by 1 base and J by 5 bases, and 12 bases separated the two germline ends. DNA for the CDR3: TGTGCCAGCAGCTTAGAAAACAGGGTAAACGAGCAGTACTTC. This sequence encodes CASSLENRVNEQYF.

The CDR3 coding sequence is TGTGCCAGCGGGGGTGGACAGGGAGGACACGAGCAGTACTTC. Amino acids: CASGGGQGGHEQYF. The rearrangement joins TRBV5-5 to TRBJ2-7; 8 bases are shared with TRBD1. V trimming: 7 bases; J trimming: 5 bases; junction bases outside the gene matches: 11. The CDR3 is 14 residues long. The germline V gene encodes CDR1 SGHKS and CDR2 YYEKEE (reference sequence).

This clone came up once. The chain joins TRBV6-5 to TRBJ2-2; 7 bases map to TRBD2. There are 14 residues in the CDR3. The J segment lost 4 bases and the V segment lost 2 bases, leaving 1 base of the junction unmatched. The germline CDR1 and CDR2 sequences are MNHEY and SVGAGI. The chain's CDR3 is CASSYGGGTGELFF. Written as DNA, the CDR3 is TGTGCCAGCAGTTACGGCGGGGGCACCGGGGAGCTGTTTTTT.

The CDR3 is CASSLRSTGALNYGYTF. The CDR3, as DNA: TGTGCCAGCAGCCTCCGCTCGACAGGGGCACTAAACTATGGCTACACCTTC. The V gene is TRBV14, the J gene TRBJ1-2, with 8 positions matching TRBD1. Germline-derived CDR1 and CDR2 are SGHDN and FVKESK. The junction had 12 bases not matched to a gene; V was cut back by 4 bases and J by 2 bases. CDR3 length equals 17 residues.

The chain recombines TRBV5-6 with TRBJ1-5; TRBD1 agrees at 7 bases. CDR3 length: 16 residues. The germline V gene has CDR1 SGHDT and CDR2 YYEEEE. Germline trimming cut 2 bases from V and 5 bases from J; bases unmatched to any gene: 10. The chain's CDR3 is CASSLRGLSRYQPQHF. The CDR3 DNA sequence: TGTGCCAGCAGCTTAAGGGGGCTCTCGAGGTATCAGCCCCAGCATTTT.

The rearrangement uses TRBV5-1 and TRBJ2-3; TRBD2 agrees at 11 bases. J lost 2 bases, V lost 7 bases, and 12 bases had no gene match. Per the germline V gene, CDR1 is SGHRS and CDR2 is YFSETQ. The CDR3 is made up of 17 amino acids. The DNA of the CDR3 is TGCGCCAGCGGAGCCATACTAGCGGGGGTTTCCACAGATACGCAGTATTTT. Amino acids: CASGAILAGVSTDTQYF.

V and J are TRBV30 and TRBJ1-3; D ambiguous. Trimming took off 0 bases at V and 1 base at J, with 10 bases between the two ends. Germline values: CDR1 GTSNPN, CDR2 SVGIG (reference sequence). The CDR3 contains 15 residues. The DNA of the CDR3 is TGTGCCTGGAGTGTCTCGGGAGAGTCTGGAAACACCATATATTTT. It codes for CAWSVSGESGNTIYF.

The sample holds a few counts of this clone. The rearrangement uses TRBV30 and TRBJ1-5; D is uncertain. The germline CDR1 and CDR2 sequences are GTSNPN and SVGIG (reference sequence). The V end was cut by 2 bases, the J end by 3 bases, with 8 bases between. This CDR3 spans 13 amino acids. The CDR3 loop reads CAWSKLNNQPQHF. The CDR3 DNA follows: TGTGCCTGGAGTAAACTGAACAATCAGCCCCAGCATTTT.

This clone was counted a few times. The rearrangement joins TRBV2 to TRBJ2-3; 7 nucleotides align to TRBD2. The trim removed 4 bases at V and 1 base at J, leaving 5 bases unmatched. CDR1 is SNHLY and CDR2 is FYNNEI in the germline V gene. CDR3 length: 15 amino acids. CDR3: CASSVLGGGTDTQYF. The DNA for the CDR3 is TGTGCCAGCAGTGTCCTGGGGGGGGGCACAGATACGCAGTATTTT.

This chain uses TRBV19 with TRBJ2-1; the D gene is possibly TRBD2 (5 bases). The germline V gene has CDR1 LNHDA and CDR2 SQIVND (reference sequence). The CDR3 has 16 amino acids. Between the trimmed V and J ends, which lost 5 bases and 7 bases, there was a span of 21 bases. CDR3 region: CASSPYRAGGRNEQFF. DNA for the CDR3: TGTGCCAGTAGTCCTTATAGGGCAGGAGGTAGGAATGAGCAGTTCTTC. Full variable domain (remainder filled in from reference TRBV19 and TRBJ2-1): DGGITQSPKYLFRKEGQNVTLSCEQNLNHDAMYWYRQDPGQGLRLIYYSQIVNDFQKGDIAEGYSVSREKKESFPLTVTSAQKNPTAFYLCASSPYRAGGRNEQFFGPGTRLTVL.

This chain links TRBV29-1 with TRBJ1-5, with TRBD1 identical over 7 bases. Germline lookup yields CDR1 SQVTM and CDR2 ANQGSEA. Unmatched junction bases numbered 7, after V lost 4 bases and J lost 4 bases. The CDR3 extends over 14 amino acids. CDR3 sequence (DNA): TGCAGCGTTGCAGGGGGGAAGGAAAATCAGCCCCAGCATTTT. Translation gives CSVAGGKENQPQHF.